This T cell receptor (beta chain) was recovered during a study of T cells after yellow fever vaccination (dated by TCRdb to between 2018 and 2020). As for the study more broadly: The SMART-Seq v4 Ultra Low Input RNA kit was used to prepare libraries from fractions with low cell numbers. Two healthy male donors, one aged 18 to 30 and one aged 30 to 40 years, were included in the cohort. Bulk TCR alpha and beta repertoires were sequenced longitudinally to track T-cell clones before and after primary and booster YFV17D yellow fever vaccination. Blood samples were taken at several timepoints before and after primary and secondary immunization, and bulk PBMC replicates and cell subsets were isolated. Points the paper makes about the study in general: After the booster, most clones that had expanded after primary vaccination were detected again (around 97% of CD4 and around nine tenths of CD8), suggesting broad maintenance of memory. Compared with the primary T-cell response, the secondary T-cell response was weaker but faster, peaking on day 5 rather than day 15. A small share of clonotypes occurred in both CD4 and CD8 compartments, likely arising from convergent recombination. Computational filtering was needed because FACS-sorted repertoires could contain abundant contaminating clonotypes from the bulk population. Because the study included only a couple of donors, the extent to which the findings can be generalized is limited.

In light of the paper, this sample's treatment or condition label describes: live attenuated yellow fever vaccine strain. At each blood-draw timepoint, two biological replicates of bulk PBMCs were obtained. A standard Ficoll-Paque protocol was used to isolate PBMCs from peripheral blood. TriZol was used to extract RNA from bulk PBMCs, from CD4 and CD8 fractions, and from dextramer-positive and dextramer-negative fractions. This clonotype was counted a few times. It has no known antigen specificity. No per-base quality is available; no much larger clone lies one base away. At the junction V is shortened by 4 bases and J by 15 bases, with 15 bases in between. CDR1 and CDR2, looked up from the germline V gene, are KGHDR and SFDVKD. Its CDR3 holds 12 amino acids, cysteine through phenylalanine. The entry retains the CDR3 DNA only, 36 bases that are in frame from base 1. Sequencing took place on an Illumina NovaSeq 6000. TCR cDNA was synthesized by 5'RACE template switching, which introduced a universal primer site and unique molecular identifiers. Priming of cDNA synthesis was performed from both the TCR alpha and TCR beta constant segments. Library amplification involved two PCR steps, and the second step added sample barcodes and sequencing adapters. Libraries were sequenced on Illumina HiSeq 2500 (2x100 bp) or NovaSeq (2x150 bp). In the authors' own workflow: Reads were demultiplexed and collapsed into UMI consensus sequences with MIGEC, and V(D)J alignment was performed with MiXCR. Vaccine-responding clonotypes were defined with edgeR using replicate PBMC samples, requiring FDR below 0.01 and a log2 fold change above 5 up to day 15. Bulk clonotypes were assigned CD4 or CD8 identity according to which sequenced CD4 or CD8 repertoire held them at higher abundance. The public reads were reanalyzed by TCRdb: fastp trimming at Q25, MiXCR alignment, in-frame beta chains only. Every CDR3 protein is listed once, alongside the most common genes and DNA of its rows. TCRdb assigned the V and J calls; the authors' analysis was not used. Present in this sample are some 400,000 distinct CDR3 sequences, around a sixth of which were seen just once. Roughly a sixth of the sample lies in the top ten.

The receptor chain draws on TRBV24-1 and TRBJ2-1; no D gene can be assigned with confidence. Sequenced material: PBMCs, taken before the yellow fever booster vaccination. The clonotype was recovered from a man between 18 and 35 years old who received the YFV17D yellow fever vaccine. The nucleotide sequence is given as TGTGCCACCAGTGACCCAGTCCCTACGGTGTTCTTC. This yields the protein CATSDPVPTVFF.